This T cell receptor beta chain originates from a study of cytomegalovirus exposure and HLA in healthy donors. To note about this clone: Antigen unknown.

Method: immunoSEQ multiplex PCR; TCRdb's copy keeps in-frame clones and lacks some. The sample consists of about 190,000 clones, 80% to 85% of them appearing once. Germline CDR1 reads LNHDA; CDR2 reads SQIVND (reference sequence). V lost 4 bases, J lost 2 bases, and 12 bases lay in between. The CDR3 length is 14 residues. The study's findings and limits: Researchers catalogued around 150 TCR beta chains as cytomegalovirus-associated.

An approximately 130-subject validation cohort, separate from the approximately 700-subject first cohort, supplied the donors. The chain couples TRBV19 to TRBJ2-7; D perhaps matches TRBD1 (5 bases). The TCR sequence derives from a woman aged 18-29 years in good health and CMV-seropositive. The sequenced sample was PBMCs. The CDR3: CASSSVGATYEQYF. In DNA, the CDR3 is TGTGCCAGTAGTAGTGTAGGGGCCACCTACGAGCAGTACTTC.